Listed below are T cell receptor beta chains from one sample, sequenced in a study of post-analysis software for immune sequencing data. TCRdb fed the PCR reads into MiXCR, producing one record per CDR3 protein. The table lists 600,000 to 700,000 distinct CDR3 sequences, approximately 59% of them singletons. Sequenced material: blood. The receptors here all came from a girl aged 2 to 10 with multiple sclerosis. Both conserved end residues are part of each CDR3. Fields, in order: J gene, clone size, D gene, CDR3 length, V gene, CDR3 DNA, CDR3 protein. The D gene is left open where the match is weak. Only some rows state a clone size, as once, few, many or a class for expanded clones.

j_call: TRBJ2-3; clone_size: NA; d_call: NA; cdr3_length: 15; v_call: TRBV20-1; cdr3_nt: TGCAGTGCTAGGGGTGGAGCAACTAGCACAGATACGCAGTATTTT; cdr3_aa: CSARGGATSTDTQYF
j_call: TRBJ2-7; clone_size: NA; d_call: TRBD2; cdr3_length: 13; v_call: TRBV20-1; cdr3_nt: TGCAGTGCTAGTACTAGCGGTACCTACGAGCAGTACTTC; cdr3_aa: CSASTSGTYEQYF
j_call: TRBJ1-5; clone_size: NA; d_call: NA; cdr3_length: 17; v_call: TRBV20-1; cdr3_nt: TGCAGTGCTAGAGAGGCCAGGGGAAGCGTTGGCAATCAGCCCCAGCATTTT; cdr3_aa: CSAREARGSVGNQPQHF
j_call: TRBJ2-7; clone_size: few; d_call: NA; cdr3_length: 14; v_call: TRBV5-1; cdr3_nt: TGCGCCAGCAGCCTGGACGGAGGGAGTGGGGAGCAGTACTTC; cdr3_aa: CASSLDGGSGEQYF
j_call: TRBJ2-7; clone_size: NA; d_call: NA; cdr3_length: 13; v_call: TRBV29-1; cdr3_nt: TGCAGCGTTGAGGAGGGGGCCTTCTACGAGCAGTACTTC; cdr3_aa: CSVEEGAFYEQYF
j_call: TRBJ1-1; clone_size: NA; d_call: NA; cdr3_length: 13; v_call: TRBV18; cdr3_nt: TGTGCCAGCTGCGGTGGGGGAAACACTGAAGCTTTCTTT; cdr3_aa: CASCGGGNTEAFF
j_call: TRBJ2-3; clone_size: NA; d_call: TRBD1; cdr3_length: 14; v_call: TRBV5-6; cdr3_nt: TGTGCCAGCAGCCCGGGACAGGCCACAGATACGCAGTATTTT; cdr3_aa: CASSPGQATDTQYF
j_call: TRBJ1-2; clone_size: NA; d_call: NA; cdr3_length: 13; v_call: TRBV20-1; cdr3_nt: TGCAGTGCTAGATCCGTCCCCCTCTATGGCTACACCTTC; cdr3_aa: CSARSVPLYGYTF
j_call: TRBJ2-3; clone_size: NA; d_call: NA; cdr3_length: 15; v_call: TRBV25-1; cdr3_nt: TGTGCCAGCAGTGATAAGTATTCCGTCACAGATACGCAGTATTTT; cdr3_aa: CASSDKYSVTDTQYF
j_call: TRBJ2-1; clone_size: NA; d_call: TRBD2; cdr3_length: 14; v_call: TRBV6-5; cdr3_nt: TGTGCCAGCAGTTATGCGGGAGGGATCGATGAGCAGTTCTTC; cdr3_aa: CASSYAGGIDEQFF
j_call: TRBJ2-1; clone_size: few; d_call: TRBD2; cdr3_length: 14; v_call: TRBV12-3/TRBV12-4; cdr3_nt: TGTGCCAGCAGTTTACTAGCGGGATACAATGAGCAGTTCTTC; cdr3_aa: CASSLLAGYNEQFF
j_call: TRBJ1-6; clone_size: NA; d_call: NA; cdr3_length: 16; v_call: TRBV6-2/TRBV6-3; cdr3_nt: TGTGCCGGCAGCGAGGCAGGCCAGGGAGATAATTCACCCCTCCACTTT; cdr3_aa: CAGSEAGQGDNSPLHF
j_call: TRBJ2-3; clone_size: NA; d_call: TRBD2; cdr3_length: 17; v_call: TRBV11-2; cdr3_nt: TGTGCCAGCAGCTATACTAGCGGGGGGCGGAGCACAGATACGCAGTATTTT; cdr3_aa: CASSYTSGGRSTDTQYF
j_call: TRBJ1-2; clone_size: NA; d_call: NA; cdr3_length: 12; v_call: TRBV6-5; cdr3_nt: TGTGCCAGCAGCCCAGGGCTCGGGGGCTACACCTTC; cdr3_aa: CASSPGLGGYTF
j_call: TRBJ2-7; clone_size: NA; d_call: NA; cdr3_length: 13; v_call: TRBV3-1; cdr3_nt: TGTGCCAGCAGCCCCCAGGGGCTCGGCGAGCAGTACTTC; cdr3_aa: CASSPQGLGEQYF
j_call: TRBJ2-5; clone_size: few; d_call: NA; cdr3_length: 15; v_call: TRBV7-2; cdr3_nt: TGTGCCAGCAGCTTAGGTGGTGGGGGAGTGGAGACCCAGTACTTC; cdr3_aa: CASSLGGGGVETQYF
j_call: TRBJ2-5; clone_size: NA; d_call: NA; cdr3_length: 15; v_call: TRBV12-3/TRBV12-4; cdr3_nt: TGTGCCAGCAGTTTAGAGCCCCAGTACCAAGAGACCCAGTACTTC; cdr3_aa: CASSLEPQYQETQYF
j_call: TRBJ1-1; clone_size: NA; d_call: NA; cdr3_length: 14; v_call: TRBV24-1; cdr3_nt: TGTGCCACCAGCGCAAGGGACGGGTACACTGAAGCTTTCTTT; cdr3_aa: CATSARDGYTEAFF
j_call: TRBJ2-7; clone_size: once; d_call: TRBD1; cdr3_length: 18; v_call: TRBV7-8; cdr3_nt: TGTGCCAGCAGCTTCATGACGCTTCCGGGACAGGATTTCTACGAGCAGTACTTC; cdr3_aa: CASSFMTLPGQDFYEQYF
j_call: TRBJ2-3; clone_size: few; d_call: TRBD1; cdr3_length: 14; v_call: TRBV12-3/TRBV12-4; cdr3_nt: TGTGCCAGCAGTCCCAGGACAGGGGAGGATACGCAGTATTTT; cdr3_aa: CASSPRTGEDTQYF
j_call: TRBJ2-1; clone_size: few; d_call: TRBD2; cdr3_length: 16; v_call: TRBV7-9; cdr3_nt: TGTGCCAGCAGCCCCCGACTAGCGGGAGGTTACAGTGAGCAGTTCTTC; cdr3_aa: CASSPRLAGGYSEQFF
j_call: TRBJ2-1; clone_size: few; d_call: NA; cdr3_length: 14; v_call: TRBV21-1; cdr3_nt: TGTGCCAGCAGCCGGACAGGGCCGAGCAATGAGCAGTTCTTC; cdr3_aa: CASSRTGPSNEQFF
j_call: TRBJ2-1; clone_size: NA; d_call: TRBD2; cdr3_length: 19; v_call: TRBV7-3; cdr3_nt: TGTGCCAGCAGCTTAACCGGGCTAGCGGGCAGGCCGGACTACAATGAGCAGTTCTTC; cdr3_aa: CASSLTGLAGRPDYNEQFF
j_call: TRBJ2-5; clone_size: NA; d_call: TRBD1; cdr3_length: 14; v_call: TRBV12-3/TRBV12-4; cdr3_nt: TGTGCCAGCAGTGGGACAGTGTACCAAGAGACCCAGTACTTC; cdr3_aa: CASSGTVYQETQYF
j_call: TRBJ2-5; clone_size: NA; d_call: NA; cdr3_length: 17; v_call: TRBV4-2; cdr3_nt: TGTGCCAGCAGCCAAGATTCGGGACCCTCGGAAGGGCCGACCCAGTACTTC; cdr3_aa: CASSQDSGPSEGPTQYF